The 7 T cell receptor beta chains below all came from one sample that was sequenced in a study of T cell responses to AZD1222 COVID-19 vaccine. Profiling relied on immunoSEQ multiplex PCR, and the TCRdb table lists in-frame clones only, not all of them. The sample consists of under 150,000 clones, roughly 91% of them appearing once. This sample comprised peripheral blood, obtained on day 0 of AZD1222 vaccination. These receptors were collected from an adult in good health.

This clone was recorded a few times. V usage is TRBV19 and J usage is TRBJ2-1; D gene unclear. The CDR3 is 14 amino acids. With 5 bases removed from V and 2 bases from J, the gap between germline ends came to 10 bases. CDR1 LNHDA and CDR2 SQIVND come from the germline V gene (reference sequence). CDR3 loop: CASSHRSPYNEQFF. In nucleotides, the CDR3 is TGTGCCAGTAGTCACCGATCCCCCTACAATGAGCAGTTCTTC.

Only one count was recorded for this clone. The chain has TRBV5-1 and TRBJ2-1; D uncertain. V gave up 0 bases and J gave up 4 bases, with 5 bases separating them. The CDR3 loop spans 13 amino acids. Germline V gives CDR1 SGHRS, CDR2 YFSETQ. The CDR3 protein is CASSLGGYNEQFF. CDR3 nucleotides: TGCGCCAGCAGCTTGGGAGGATACAATGAGCAGTTCTTC.

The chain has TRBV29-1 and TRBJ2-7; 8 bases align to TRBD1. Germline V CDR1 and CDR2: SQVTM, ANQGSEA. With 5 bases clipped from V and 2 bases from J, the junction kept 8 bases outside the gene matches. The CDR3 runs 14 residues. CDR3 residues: CSVTRQGLPYEQYF. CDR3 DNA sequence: TGCAGCGTTACCCGACAGGGGTTACCCTACGAGCAGTACTTC.

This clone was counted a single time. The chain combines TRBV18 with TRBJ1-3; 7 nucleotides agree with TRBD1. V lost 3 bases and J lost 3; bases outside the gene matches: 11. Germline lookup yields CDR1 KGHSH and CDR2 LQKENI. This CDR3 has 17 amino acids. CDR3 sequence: CASSPLFDRADGNTIYF. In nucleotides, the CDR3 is TGTGCCAGCTCACCTCTATTTGACAGGGCCGATGGAAACACCATATATTTT.

The CDR3 is CASSPEPALGGELFF. DNA of the CDR3: TGTGCCAGCAGCCCAGAACCAGCTTTGGGCGGGGAGCTGTTTTTT. This rearrangement joins TRBV5-4 to TRBJ2-2, with D hard to call. Trimming removed 4 bases from V and 7 bases from J, with 17 bases in between. In germline, CDR1 is SGHNT, CDR2 YYREEE (reference sequence). The CDR3 consists of 15 residues.

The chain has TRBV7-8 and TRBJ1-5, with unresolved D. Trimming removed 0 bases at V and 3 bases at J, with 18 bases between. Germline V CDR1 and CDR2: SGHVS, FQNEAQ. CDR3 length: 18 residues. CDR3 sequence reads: CASSLAALRGPLNQPQHF. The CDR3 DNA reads TGTGCCAGCAGCTTAGCAGCCCTGAGAGGCCCCCTCAATCAGCCCCAGCATTTT.

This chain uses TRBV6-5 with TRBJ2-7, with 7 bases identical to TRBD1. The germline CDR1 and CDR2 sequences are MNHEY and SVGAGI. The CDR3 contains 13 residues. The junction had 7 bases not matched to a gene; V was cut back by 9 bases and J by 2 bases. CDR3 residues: CASHHRGTYEQYF. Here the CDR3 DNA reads TGTGCCAGTCACCACAGGGGAACCTACGAGCAGTACTTC.